Detailed here is one TCR beta chain. Germline values: CDR1 MGHRA, CDR2 YSYEKL. The CDR3 is made up of 14 amino acids. V lost 2 bases and J 8 bases, leaving 12 bases between the germline ends. The sample is drawn from a study of control samples from healthy donors and cancer patients. The data were produced by immunoSEQ multiplex PCR, yet TCRdb's version contains in-frame clones alone and is incomplete. The data show around 130,000 clones, about 88% seen once. The specimen was blood. This clonotype was sampled from a man aged 50 or older in good health. V is TRBV4-1 and J is TRBJ1-4; perhaps TRBD1 as D (6 bases). The CDR3 loop reads CASSQRGHSEKLFF. Here the CDR3 DNA reads TGCGCCAGCAGCCAAAGGGGACACAGCGAAAAACTGTTTTTT.